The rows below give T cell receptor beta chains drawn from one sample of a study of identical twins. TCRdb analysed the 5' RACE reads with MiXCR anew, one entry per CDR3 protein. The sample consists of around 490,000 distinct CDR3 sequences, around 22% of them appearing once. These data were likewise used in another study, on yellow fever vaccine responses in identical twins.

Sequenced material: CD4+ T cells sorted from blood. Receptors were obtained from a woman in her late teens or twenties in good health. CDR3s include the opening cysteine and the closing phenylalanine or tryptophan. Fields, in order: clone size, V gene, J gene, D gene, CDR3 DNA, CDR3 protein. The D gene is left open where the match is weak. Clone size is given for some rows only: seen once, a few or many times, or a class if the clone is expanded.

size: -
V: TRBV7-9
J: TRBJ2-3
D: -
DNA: TGTGCCAGCAGCTCGGGCCCCCTGGGAGGAGATACGCAGTATTTT
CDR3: CASSSGPLGGDTQYF

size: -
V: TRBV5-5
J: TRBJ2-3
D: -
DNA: TGTGCCAGCAGCTCAGACTCTAGCACAGATACGCAGTATTTT
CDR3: CASSSDSSTDTQYF

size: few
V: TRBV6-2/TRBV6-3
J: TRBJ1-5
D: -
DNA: TGTGCCAGCCACGGGATGGAAAGCAATCAGCCCCAGCATTTT
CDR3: CASHGMESNQPQHF

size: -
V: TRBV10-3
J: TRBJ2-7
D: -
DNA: TGTGCCATCAGTGGGGTCGGTAACTACGAGCAGTACTTC
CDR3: CAISGVGNYEQYF

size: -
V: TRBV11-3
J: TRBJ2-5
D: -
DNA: TGTGCCAGCAGCCGCGCCGCGGCTTACCAAGAGACCCAGTACTTC
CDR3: CASSRAAAYQETQYF

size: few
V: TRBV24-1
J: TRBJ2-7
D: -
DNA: TGTGCCACCGGACAGTCCGGGCAGGGCCACTACGAGCAGTACTTC
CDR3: CATGQSGQGHYEQYF

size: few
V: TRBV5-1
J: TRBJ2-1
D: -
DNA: TGCGCCAGCAGCTTGGGAGTCACACAGGGGGAGGGCAATGAGCAGTTCTTC
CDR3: CASSLGVTQGEGNEQFF

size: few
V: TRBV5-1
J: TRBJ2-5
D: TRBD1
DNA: TGCGCCAGCAGCTTACCGGGACAGGCAGAGACCCAGTACTTC
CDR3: CASSLPGQAETQYF

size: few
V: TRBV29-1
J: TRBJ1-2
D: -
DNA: TGCAGCGTTGATAGAAGGCCCTATGGCTACACCTTC
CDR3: CSVDRRPYGYTF

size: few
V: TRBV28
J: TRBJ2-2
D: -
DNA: TGTGCCAGCAGTCCACCATGGGGCAGGGCGAACACCGGGGAGCTGTTTTTT
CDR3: CASSPPWGRANTGELFF

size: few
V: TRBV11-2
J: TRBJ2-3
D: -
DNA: TGTGCCAGCAGCTTCCGAAACTCCGGGTTCGGCAGGAGCACAGATACGCAGTATTTT
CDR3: CASSFRNSGFGRSTDTQYF

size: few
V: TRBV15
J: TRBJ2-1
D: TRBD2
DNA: TGTGCCACCACGGACGGGACTAGCGGGCGTAATGAGCAGTTCTTC
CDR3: CATTDGTSGRNEQFF

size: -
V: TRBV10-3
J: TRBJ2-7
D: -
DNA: TGTGCCATCAGTGAGTCCGGGGGCCGGATCGGCGAGCAGTACTTC
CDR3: CAISESGGRIGEQYF

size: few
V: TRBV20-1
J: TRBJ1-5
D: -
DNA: TGCAGTGCTAGTCGGCAGGCTAATCAGCCCCAGCATTTT
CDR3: CSASRQANQPQHF

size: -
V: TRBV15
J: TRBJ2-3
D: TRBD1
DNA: TGTGCCACCAGCAACCACAGGGGGCGAGCAGATACGCAGTATTTT
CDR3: CATSNHRGRADTQYF

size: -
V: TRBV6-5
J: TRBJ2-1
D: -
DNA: TGTGCCAGCCAAACAGGGAGAGAAACATTCTTC
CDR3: CASQTGRETFF

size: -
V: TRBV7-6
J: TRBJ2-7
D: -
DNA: TGTGCCAGCAGCTTAATCGGACAGTCCTACGAGCAGTACTTC
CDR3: CASSLIGQSYEQYF

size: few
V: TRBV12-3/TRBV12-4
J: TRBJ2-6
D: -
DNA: TGTGCCAGCAGTTTCTATCCCTCTGGGGCCAACGTCCTGACTTTC
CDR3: CASSFYPSGANVLTF

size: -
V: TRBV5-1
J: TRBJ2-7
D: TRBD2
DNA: TGCGCCAGCAGCTTGGTGGCTAGCGGGGGTCCCTACGAGCAGTACTTC
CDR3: CASSLVASGGPYEQYF

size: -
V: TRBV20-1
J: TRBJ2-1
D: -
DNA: TGCAGTGCTAGGGCCAGGGGGGTAGGTGAGCAGTTCTTC
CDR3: CSARARGVGEQFF

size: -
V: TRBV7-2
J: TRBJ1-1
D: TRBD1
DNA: TGTGCCAGCAGCTTAGCGTGGGGACAGGGCACTGAAGCTTTCTTT
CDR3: CASSLAWGQGTEAFF

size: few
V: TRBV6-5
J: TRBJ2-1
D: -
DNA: TGTGCCAGCAGTTACTCGAGGAGGCCCAGACCTGGGGAGCAGTTCTTC
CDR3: CASSYSRRPRPGEQFF

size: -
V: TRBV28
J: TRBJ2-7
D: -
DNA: TGTGCCAGCTCGTCCGGGACGGTCGTTTACGAGCAGTACTTC
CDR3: CASSSGTVVYEQYF

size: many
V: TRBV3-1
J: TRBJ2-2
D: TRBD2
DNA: TGTGCCAGCAGCCGGAGCGGGGGCCTGAACACCGGGGAGCTGTTTTTT
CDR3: CASSRSGGLNTGELFF

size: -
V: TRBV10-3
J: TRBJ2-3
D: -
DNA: TGTGCCATCAGGGACCCCGTGGGGTCTAGCACAGATACGCAGTATTTT
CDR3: CAIRDPVGSSTDTQYF

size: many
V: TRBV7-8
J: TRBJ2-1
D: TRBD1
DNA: TGTGCCAGCAGCTTACGACAGGGTGGGGACAGGGGGAAGACCTACAATGAGCAGTTCTTC
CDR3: CASSLRQGGDRGKTYNEQFF

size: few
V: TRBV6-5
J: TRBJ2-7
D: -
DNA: TGTGCCAGCAGCTGGGGTCGCGAGCAGTACTTC
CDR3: CASSWGREQYF

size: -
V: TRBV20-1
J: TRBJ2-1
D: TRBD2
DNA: TGCAGTGCTAGTCTCGGACTAGCAGGTTCTGAGCAGTTCTTC
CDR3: CSASLGLAGSEQFF

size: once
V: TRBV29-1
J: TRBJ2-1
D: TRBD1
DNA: TGCAGCGTTGAGGGGACAGGGAGCTCCTACAATGAGCAGTTCTTC
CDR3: CSVEGTGSSYNEQFF

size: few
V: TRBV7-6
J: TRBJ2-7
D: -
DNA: TGTGCCAGCAGCTTAGTAAGTCAGTACGAGCAGTACTTC
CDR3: CASSLVSQYEQYF

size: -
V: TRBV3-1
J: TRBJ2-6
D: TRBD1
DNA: TGTGCCAGCAGCCAAGATCAGGGACAGGGCCTCCCTGGGGCCAACGTCCTGACTTTC
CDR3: CASSQDQGQGLPGANVLTF

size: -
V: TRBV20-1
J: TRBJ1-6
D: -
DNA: TGCAGTGCTAGACCAATTAATTCACCCCTCCACTTT
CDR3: CSARPINSPLHF

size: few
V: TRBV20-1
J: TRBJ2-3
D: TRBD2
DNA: TGCAGTGCTAACCTAGCGGGGAGAGATACGCAGTATTTT
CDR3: CSANLAGRDTQYF

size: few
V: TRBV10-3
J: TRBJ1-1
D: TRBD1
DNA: TGTGCCATCAGTGGGGGACAGAGCATGAACACTGAAGCTTTCTTT
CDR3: CAISGGQSMNTEAFF

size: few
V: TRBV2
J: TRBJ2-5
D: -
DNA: TGTGCCAGCAGTGACGCCTTCCGAACGACCCAGTACTTC
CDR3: CASSDAFRTTQYF

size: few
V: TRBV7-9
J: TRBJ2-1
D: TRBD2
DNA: TGTGCCAGCAGCGTACGCCTCACTAGCGGGAGTTTCTATGAGCAGTTCTTC
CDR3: CASSVRLTSGSFYEQFF

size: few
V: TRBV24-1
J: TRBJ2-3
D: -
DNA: TGTGCCACCAGTGATTTGGCCACTGGGGCAGATACGCAGTATTTT
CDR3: CATSDLATGADTQYF

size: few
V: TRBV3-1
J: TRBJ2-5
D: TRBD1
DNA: TGTGCCAGCAGCCAAAGTTCGGGACAGCAAGAGACCCAGTACTTC
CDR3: CASSQSSGQQETQYF

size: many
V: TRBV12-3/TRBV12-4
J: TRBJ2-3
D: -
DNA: TGTGCCAGCAGTTTAGGGCAGAGCACTAGCACAGATACGCAGTATTTT
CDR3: CASSLGQSTSTDTQYF

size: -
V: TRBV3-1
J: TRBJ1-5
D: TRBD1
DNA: TGTGCCAGCAGCCAAGATCCGGCAGGGGGTAGCAATCAGCCCCAGCATTTT
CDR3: CASSQDPAGGSNQPQHF

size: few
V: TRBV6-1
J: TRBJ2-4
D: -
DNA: TGTGCCAGCAAATCCCCAATAACCGGGACATACTACTTC
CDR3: CASKSPITGTYYF

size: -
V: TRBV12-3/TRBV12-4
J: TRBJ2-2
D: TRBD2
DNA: TGTGCCAGCACCCAGGTAGCGGGATTCGTTAACACCGGGGAGCTGTTTTTT
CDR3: CASTQVAGFVNTGELFF

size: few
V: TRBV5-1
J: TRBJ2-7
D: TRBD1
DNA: TGCGCCAGCAGCTTGGCCCTCCAACCGGGACAGGGTCCCGAGCAGTACTTC
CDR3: CASSLALQPGQGPEQYF

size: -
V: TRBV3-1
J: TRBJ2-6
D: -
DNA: TGTGCCAGCAGCCAAATCTGGGGGTCTGGGGCCAACGTCCTGACTTTC
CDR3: CASSQIWGSGANVLTF

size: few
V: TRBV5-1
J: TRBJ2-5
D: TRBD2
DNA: TGCGCCAGCAGACGAGCGGGAGAATCGCAAGAGACCCAGTACTTC
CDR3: CASRRAGESQETQYF

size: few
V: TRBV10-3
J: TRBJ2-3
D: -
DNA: TGTGCCATCAGTGAGGTTGGGACTGGCACAGATACGCAGTATTTT
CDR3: CAISEVGTGTDTQYF

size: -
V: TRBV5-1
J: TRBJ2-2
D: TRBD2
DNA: TGCGCCAGCAGCTTGCGGGCGGGAGGGCCCGCCGGGGAGCTGTTTTTT
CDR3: CASSLRAGGPAGELFF

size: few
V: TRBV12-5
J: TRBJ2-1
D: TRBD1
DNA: TGTGCTAGTGGTTTGGGACAGGGGAGCAATGAGCAGTTCTTC
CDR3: CASGLGQGSNEQFF

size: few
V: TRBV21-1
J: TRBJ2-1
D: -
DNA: TGTGCCAAAAGCGGGAGTCTGGGATACAATGAGCAGTTCTTC
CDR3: CAKSGSLGYNEQFF

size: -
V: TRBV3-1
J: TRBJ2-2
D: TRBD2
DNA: TGTGCCAGCAGCCAAGACGGGACTAGCGGGAGTTGGGCCGGGGAGCTGTTTTTT
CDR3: CASSQDGTSGSWAGELFF

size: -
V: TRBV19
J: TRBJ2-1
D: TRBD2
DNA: TGTGCCAGTAGTATTGCCGGACTAGCCGGCTACAATGAGCAGTTCTTC
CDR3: CASSIAGLAGYNEQFF

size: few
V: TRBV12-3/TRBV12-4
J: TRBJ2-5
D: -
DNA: TGTGCCAGCAGTTTATACCAGCAAGAGACCCAGTACTTC
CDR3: CASSLYQQETQYF

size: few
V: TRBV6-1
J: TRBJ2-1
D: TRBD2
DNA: TGTGCCAGCCATCGGGGACTAGAGGGCAATGAGCAGTTCTTC
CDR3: CASHRGLEGNEQFF

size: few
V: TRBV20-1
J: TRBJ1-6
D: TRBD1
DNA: TGCAGTGCTGGGCCCGGGACAGCTTATTATAATTCACCCCTCCACTTT
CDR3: CSAGPGTAYYNSPLHF

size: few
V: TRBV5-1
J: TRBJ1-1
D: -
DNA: TGCGCCAGCAGCTTTGGGGCAGGGAACACTGAAGCTTTCTTT
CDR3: CASSFGAGNTEAFF